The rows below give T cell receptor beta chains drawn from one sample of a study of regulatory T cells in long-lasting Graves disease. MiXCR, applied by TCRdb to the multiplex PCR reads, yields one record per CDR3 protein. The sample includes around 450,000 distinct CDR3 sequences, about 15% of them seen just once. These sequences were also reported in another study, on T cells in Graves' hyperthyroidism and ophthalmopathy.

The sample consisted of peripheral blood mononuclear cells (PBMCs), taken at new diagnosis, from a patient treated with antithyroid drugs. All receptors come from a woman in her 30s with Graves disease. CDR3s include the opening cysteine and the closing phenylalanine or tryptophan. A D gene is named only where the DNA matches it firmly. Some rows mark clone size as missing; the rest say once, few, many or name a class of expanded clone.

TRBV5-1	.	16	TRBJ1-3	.	CASSFAGQRYGNTIYF	TGCGCCAGCAGCTTTGCCGGACAGAGATACGGAAACACCATATATTTT
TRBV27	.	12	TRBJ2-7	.	CASSTVGYEQYF	TGTGCCAGCAGTACGGTGGGTTACGAGCAGTACTTC
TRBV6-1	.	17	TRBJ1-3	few	CASSIQGPVGSGNTIYF	TGTGCCAGCAGCATACAGGGCCCGGTTGGTTCTGGAAACACCATATATTTT
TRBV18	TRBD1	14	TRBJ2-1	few	CASSPGTGHNEQFF	TGTGCCAGCTCACCCGGGACAGGGCACAATGAGCAGTTCTTC
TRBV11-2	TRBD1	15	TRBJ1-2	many	CASSSTGQGAYGYTF	TGTGCCAGCAGCTCGACGGGACAGGGAGCCTATGGCTACACCTTC
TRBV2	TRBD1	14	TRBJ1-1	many	CASRQGQGTSEAFF	TGTGCCAGCAGGCAGGGACAGGGGACGTCTGAAGCTTTCTTT
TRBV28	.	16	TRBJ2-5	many	CASSTGSAVGQETQYF	TGTGCCAGCAGTACCGGTTCCGCAGTTGGCCAAGAGACCCAGTACTTC
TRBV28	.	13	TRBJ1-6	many	CASSFGQTSPLHF	TGTGCCAGCAGTTTTGGACAGACTTCACCCCTCCACTTT
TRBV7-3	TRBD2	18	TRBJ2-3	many	CASSRTGTSGRTTDTQYF	TGTGCCAGCAGCCGAACCGGGACTAGCGGGAGAACCACAGATACGCAGTATTTT
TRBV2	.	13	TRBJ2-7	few	CATKRFGTYEQYF	TGTGCCACCAAACGTTTCGGAACCTACGAGCAGTACTTC
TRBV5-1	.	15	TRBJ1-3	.	CASSSRGVSGNTIYF	TGCGCCAGCAGCTCTCGGGGCGTCTCTGGAAACACCATATATTTT
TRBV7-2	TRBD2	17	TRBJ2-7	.	CASSLFLSGSSSYEQYF	TGTGCCAGCAGCTTATTCCTTAGCGGGTCCTCCTCCTACGAGCAGTACTTC
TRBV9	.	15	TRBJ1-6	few	CASSSSSSYNSPLHF	TGTGCCAGCAGTTCGTCAAGCTCCTATAATTCACCCCTCCACTTT
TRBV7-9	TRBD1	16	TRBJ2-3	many	CASSRDRGTYTDTQYF	TGTGCCAGCAGCCGTGACAGGGGGACTTACACAGATACGCAGTATTTT
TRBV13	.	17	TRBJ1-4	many	CASSTRDLLSDNEKLFF	TGTGCCAGCAGCACACGGGACTTATTGTCGGATAATGAAAAACTGTTTTTT
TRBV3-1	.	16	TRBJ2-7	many	CASSQGLRPGSYEQYF	TGTGCCAGCAGCCAAGGGTTACGGCCAGGCTCCTACGAGCAGTACTTC
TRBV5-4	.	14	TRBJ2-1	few	CASSPRTKDNEQFF	TGTGCCAGCAGCCCCCGGACCAAAGACAATGAGCAGTTCTTC
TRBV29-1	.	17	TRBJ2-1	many	CSVEAPSSLVTMDEQFF	TGCAGCGTTGAAGCCCCTTCATCTCTAGTTACGATGGATGAGCAGTTCTTC
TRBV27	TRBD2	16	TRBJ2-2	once	CASSTRRGGHTGELFF	TGTGCCAGCAGTACCCGACGGGGAGGGCACACCGGGGAGCTGTTTTTT
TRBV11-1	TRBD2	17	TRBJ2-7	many	CASSSLARTSGRYEQYF	TGTGCCAGCAGCTCACTGGCCCGGACTAGCGGGAGGTACGAGCAGTACTTC
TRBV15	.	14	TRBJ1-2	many	CATSRQTANYGYTF	TGTGCCACCAGCAGACAGACAGCGAACTATGGCTACACCTTC
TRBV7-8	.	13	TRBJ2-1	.	CASSLGWSNEQFF	TGTGCCAGCAGCTTGGGGTGGTCCAATGAGCAGTTCTTC
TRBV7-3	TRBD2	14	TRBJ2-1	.	CASSLRLADNEQFF	TGTGCCAGCAGCTTACGACTAGCGGACAATGAGCAGTTCTTC
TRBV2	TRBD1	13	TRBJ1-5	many	CATKGTANQPQHF	TGTGCCACCAAAGGGACAGCGAATCAGCCCCAGCATTTT
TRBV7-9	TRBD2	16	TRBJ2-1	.	CASSSGWRASGRGSFF	TGTGCCAGCAGCTCGGGTTGGCGGGCTAGCGGGAGGGGGTCGTTCTTC
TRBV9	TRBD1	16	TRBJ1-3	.	CASSVALTGPGNTIYF	TGTGCCAGCAGCGTAGCTCTGACAGGGCCTGGAAACACCATATATTTT
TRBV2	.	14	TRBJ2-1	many	CASENRGNADEQFF	TGTGCCAGCGAAAACCGGGGTAATGCGGACGAGCAGTTCTTC
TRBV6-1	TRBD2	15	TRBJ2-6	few	CASRHGGTGANVLTF	TGTGCCAGCAGGCACGGGGGGACTGGGGCCAACGTCCTGACTTTC
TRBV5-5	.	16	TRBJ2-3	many	CASSMTPAVSTDTQYF	TGTGCCAGCAGCATGACCCCCGCGGTAAGCACAGATACGCAGTATTTT
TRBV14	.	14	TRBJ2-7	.	CASSQARSSYEQYF	TGTGCCAGCAGCCAAGCGCGTAGCTCCTACGAGCAGTACTTC
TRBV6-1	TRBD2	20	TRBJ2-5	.	CASSPRGQSLAGGPEETQYF	TGTGCCAGCTCACCAAGGGGACAGTCACTAGCGGGAGGGCCGGAGGAGACCCAGTACTTC
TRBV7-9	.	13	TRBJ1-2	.	CASSLDKSYGYTF	TGTGCCAGCAGCTTGGACAAGTCATATGGCTACACCTTC
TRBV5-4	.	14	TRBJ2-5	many	CASSPIGQQETQYF	TGTGCCAGCAGCCCCATAGGACAACAAGAGACCCAGTACTTC
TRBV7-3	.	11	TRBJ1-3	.	CASSGGGTIYF	TGTGCCAGCAGCGGGGGAGGCACCATATATTTT
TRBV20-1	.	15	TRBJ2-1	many	CSARQGRGGGNEQFF	TGCAGTGCTAGACAAGGGAGGGGAGGGGGCAATGAGCAGTTCTTC
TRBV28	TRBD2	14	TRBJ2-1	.	CASSSPTAGVEQFF	TGTGCCAGCAGTTCCCCCACAGCGGGAGTAGAGCAGTTCTTC
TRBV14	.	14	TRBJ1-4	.	CASSSGLLVGKLFF	TGTGCCAGCAGCTCGGGCCTTCTGGTGGGAAAACTGTTTTTT
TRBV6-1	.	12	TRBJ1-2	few	CASSEGDYGYTF	TGTGCCAGCAGTGAAGGGGACTATGGCTACACCTTC
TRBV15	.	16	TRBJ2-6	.	CATSRVGGGGANVLTF	TGTGCCACCAGCAGAGTTGGGGGAGGTGGGGCCAACGTCCTGACTTTC
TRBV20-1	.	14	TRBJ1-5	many	CSARAGPHYQPQHF	TGCAGTGCTAGAGCAGGACCGCACTATCAGCCCCAGCATTTT
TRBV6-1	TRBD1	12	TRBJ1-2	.	CASSRDRNGYTF	TGTGCCAGCAGTCGGGACAGGAATGGCTACACCTTC
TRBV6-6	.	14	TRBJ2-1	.	CASSYSQTYNEQFF	TGTGCCAGCAGTTACTCGCAGACATACAATGAGCAGTTCTTC
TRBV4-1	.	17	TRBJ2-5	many	CASSQDITRIGLETQYF	TGCGCCAGCAGCCAAGATATTACCAGGATAGGTTTGGAGACCCAGTACTTC
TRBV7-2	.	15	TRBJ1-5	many	CASSLALTGGQPQHF	TGTGCCAGCAGCTTAGCGTTGACGGGAGGGCAGCCCCAGCATTTT
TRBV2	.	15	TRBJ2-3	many	CASSEPSDSTDTQYF	TGTGCCAGCAGTGAACCTAGCGACAGCACAGATACGCAGTATTTT
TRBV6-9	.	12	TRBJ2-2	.	CASSYFGGELFF	TGTGCCAGCAGTTACTTTGGTGGGGAGCTGTTTTTT
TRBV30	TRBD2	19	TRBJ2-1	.	CAWSVSLAGFPARYNEQFF	TGTGCCTGGAGTGTTAGTCTAGCGGGATTTCCGGCCCGCTACAATGAGCAGTTCTTC
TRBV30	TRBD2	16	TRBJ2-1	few	CAWNPGLAGVYNEQFF	TGTGCCTGGAATCCGGGACTAGCGGGAGTCTACAATGAGCAGTTCTTC
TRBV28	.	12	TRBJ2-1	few	CASSWKGDEQFF	TGTGCCAGCAGTTGGAAGGGGGATGAGCAGTTCTTC
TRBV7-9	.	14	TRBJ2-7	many	CASSLREISYEQYF	TGTGCCAGCAGCTTACGGGAAATCTCCTACGAGCAGTACTTC
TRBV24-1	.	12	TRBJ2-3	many	CATSDNDSPQYF	TGTGCCACCAGTGATAACGATTCTCCGCAGTATTTT
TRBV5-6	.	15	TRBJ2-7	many	CASSLVQGTSYEQYF	TGTGCCAGCAGCTTGGTGCAGGGGACATCCTACGAGCAGTACTTC
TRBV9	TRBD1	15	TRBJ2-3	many	CASSPRTGTTDTQYF	TGTGCCAGCAGCCCCAGGACAGGGACCACAGATACGCAGTATTTT
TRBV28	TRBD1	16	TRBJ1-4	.	CASSQHQTGTHEKLFF	TGTGCCAGCAGCCAACACCAGACAGGGACGCATGAAAAACTGTTTTTT
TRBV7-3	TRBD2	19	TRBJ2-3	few	CASSLRGGQGLARTDTQYF	TGTGCCAGCAGCTTAAGAGGGGGTCAGGGACTAGCCCGCACAGATACGCAGTATTTT
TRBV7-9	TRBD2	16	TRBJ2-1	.	CASSELAGALYNEQFF	TGTGCCAGCAGCGAACTAGCGGGAGCCCTTTACAATGAGCAGTTCTTC